The next 8 T cell receptor beta chains were all read from a single sample in a study of blood T cells in healthy people across ages. A second PCR of roughly 7 to 11 cycles used a sample-barcoded 5' primer and a J-beta primer mix. TCRdb re-called the 5' RACE reads with MiXCR, one entry per CDR3 protein. The profile shows 1.5 million to 2 million distinct CDR3 sequences, roughly 27% of them singletons. The specimen sequenced was blood. The source is a woman aged 30 to 39 in good health.

This clonotype was recorded at least ten times. J is TRBJ2-5 and V is TRBV6-5; D not certain. V lost 4 bases to trimming and J lost 1 base, with 7 bases between them. Per the germline V gene, CDR1 is MNHEY and CDR2 is SVGAGI. The CDR3 consists of 13 residues. CDR3 loop: CASSSTVQETQYF. The CDR3 nucleotides read TGTGCCAGCAGTTCCACAGTCCAAGAGACCCAGTACTTC.

The chain has TRBV25-1 and TRBJ1-3; D is perhaps TRBD1 (5 bases). Germline CDR1 is MGHDK and CDR2 is SYGVNS. The CDR3 is 15 residues long. The V end lost 3 bases, the J end lost 0 bases, and 9 bases lay between the germline ends. The CDR3, as DNA: TGTGCCAGCAGTGACCCAGGGTACTCTGGAAACACCATATATTTT. This gives the protein CASSDPGYSGNTIYF.

This clonotype has a count of ten or more. CDR3 nucleotides: TGTGCCACCAGTGACAGGGGAGGGGGAGAGCAGTTCTTC. Protein product: CATSDRGGGEQFF. The J gene is TRBJ2-1, the V gene TRBV24-1; a possible D gene is TRBD2 (7 bases). The CDR3 has 13 amino acids. In germline, CDR1 is KGHDR, CDR2 SFDVKD. V lost 4 bases and J 10 bases, leaving 13 bases between the germline ends.

Concerning this clonotype: A read error may account for a junction end that differs from germline. V is TRBV7-9 and J is TRBJ1-2; D might be TRBD1 (5 bases). The CDR3 extends over 13 amino acids. CDR1 is SEHNR and CDR2 is FQNEAQ in the germline V gene (reference sequence). The CDR3 loop is CASSLSTDYDYTF. DNA for the CDR3: TGTGCCAGCAGCTTATCGACAGATTATGACTACACCTTC.

This clonotype was seen more than once but under ten times. The chain couples TRBV18 to TRBJ2-2; D may be TRBD1 (6 bases). This CDR3 comprises 17 residues. Trimming shortened V by 4 bases and J by 3 bases, and 18 bases separated the two germline ends. Germline lookup yields CDR1 KGHSH and CDR2 LQKENI. The CDR3 spells CASSHMATGSDTGELFF. The DNA for the CDR3 is TGTGCCAGCTCACACATGGCCACAGGGTCGGACACCGGGGAGCTGTTTTTT.

V gene TRBV7-6 combines with J gene TRBJ2-1; 11 bases are shared with TRBD2. V dropped 1 base and J dropped 9; count of bases not matched to a gene: 11. Germline V gene sequence: CDR1 SGHVS, CDR2 FNYEAQ. The CDR3 is 17 amino acids. This chain's CDR3 is CASSLVGGSGGAREQFF. The CDR3 bases are TGTGCCAGCAGCTTAGTAGGGGGTAGCGGGGGGGCTCGTGAGCAGTTCTTC.

The V call is TRBV19, the J call TRBJ2-3; weak D call: TRBD1 (6 bases). The length of the CDR3 is 14 residues. Germline CDR1 and CDR2: LNHDA and SQIVND (reference sequence). V lost 1 base and J 9 bases, leaving 14 bases between the germline ends. Written as DNA, the CDR3 is TGTGCCAGTAGTATAGGTTCCCAGGGGCAAACGCAGTATTTT. Translation: CASSIGSQGQTQYF.

The J gene is TRBJ2-7, the V gene TRBV6-5, with a tentative D call TRBD1 (5 bases). Germline V gene lookup returns CDR1 MNHEY and CDR2 SVGAGI. The CDR3 has 14 residues. V was trimmed by 2 bases and J by 2 bases, leaving 10 bases between them. As DNA, the CDR3 is TGTGCCAGCAGTTACGACAGTGTCGCCTACGAGCAGTACTTC. Its protein is CASSYDSVAYEQYF.